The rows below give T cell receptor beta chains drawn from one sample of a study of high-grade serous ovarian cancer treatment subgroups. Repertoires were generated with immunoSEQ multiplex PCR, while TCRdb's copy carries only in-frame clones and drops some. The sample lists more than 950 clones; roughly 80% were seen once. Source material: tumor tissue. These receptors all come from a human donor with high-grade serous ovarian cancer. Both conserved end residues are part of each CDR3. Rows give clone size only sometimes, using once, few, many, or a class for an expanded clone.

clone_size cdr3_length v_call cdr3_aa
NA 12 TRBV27 CASRGTFYEQYF
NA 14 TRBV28 CASRGQGASSPLHF
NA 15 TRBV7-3 CASSPGGAGANVLTF
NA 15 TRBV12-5 CASGPPWTDQETQYF
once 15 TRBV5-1 CASSLLAIGSYEQYF
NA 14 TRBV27 CASSLTGGGYGYTF
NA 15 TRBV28 CASSLVRQGITEAFF
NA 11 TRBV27 CASSLGYEQYF
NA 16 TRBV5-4 CASSLGGRGSNEKLFF
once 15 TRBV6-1 CASSEVGGWSDTQYF
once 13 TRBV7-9 CASSLGLADTQYF
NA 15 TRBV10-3 CAISESAGHQETQYF
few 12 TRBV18 CASQDSREKLFF
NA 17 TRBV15 CATSTPPGTLAGVEQFF
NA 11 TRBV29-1 CSWWVQETQYF
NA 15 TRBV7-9 CASSSQGASPYEQYF
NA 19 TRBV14 CASSQRFLPGARFPDTQYF
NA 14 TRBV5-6 CASSLNREDEKLFF
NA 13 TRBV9 CASSGPNQETQYF
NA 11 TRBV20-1 CSDKGATGYTF
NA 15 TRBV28 CASRGGLADYNEQFF
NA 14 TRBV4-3 CASSQDSPPRGYTF
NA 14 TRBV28 CASNPGQGDSPLHF
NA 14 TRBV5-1 CASSQGGPSYEQYF
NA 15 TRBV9 CASSVEGQNTGELFF
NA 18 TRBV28 CASSLVSLAAVGTYEQYF
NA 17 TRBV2 CASSDREKRNSGNTIYF
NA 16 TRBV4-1 CASSQDPGLADGELFF
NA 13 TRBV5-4 CASSLARINEQFF
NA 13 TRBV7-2 CASSPKADYGYTF
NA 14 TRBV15 CATSRDGGPGRRFF
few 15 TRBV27 CASSPDRGAGQRWYF
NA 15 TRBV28 CASSNPSGITDTQYF
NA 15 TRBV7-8 CASSASGQRGEKLFF
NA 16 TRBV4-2 CASSPGGVSGKDEQFF
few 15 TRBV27 CASRLAGRYTGELFF
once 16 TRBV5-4 CASTRDSGGSSYEQYF
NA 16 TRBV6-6 CASRTPGGGAHLAQHF
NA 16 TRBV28 CASTSGRAGRREKLFF
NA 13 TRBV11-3 CASSFYFSGELFF
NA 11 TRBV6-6 CASSHQHEQYF
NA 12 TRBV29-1 CSVTEGGETQYF
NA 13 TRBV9 CASSVGFGYEQYF
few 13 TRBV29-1 CSARTGVNTEAFF